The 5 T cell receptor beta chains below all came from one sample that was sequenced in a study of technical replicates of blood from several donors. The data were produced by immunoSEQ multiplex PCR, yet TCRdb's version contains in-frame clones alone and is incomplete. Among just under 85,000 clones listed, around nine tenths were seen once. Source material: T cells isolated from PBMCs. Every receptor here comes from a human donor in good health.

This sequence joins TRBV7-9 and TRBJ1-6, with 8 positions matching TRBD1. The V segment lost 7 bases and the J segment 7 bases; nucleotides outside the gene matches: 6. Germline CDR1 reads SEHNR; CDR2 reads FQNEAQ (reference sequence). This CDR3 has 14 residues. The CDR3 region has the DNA TGTGCCAGCATCGGGACAGGTCCAAATTCACCCCTCCACTTT. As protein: CASIGTGPNSPLHF.

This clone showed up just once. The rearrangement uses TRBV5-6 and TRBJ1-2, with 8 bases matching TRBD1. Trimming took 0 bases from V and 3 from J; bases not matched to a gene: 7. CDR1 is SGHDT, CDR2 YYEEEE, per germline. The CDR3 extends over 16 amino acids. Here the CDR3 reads CASSLAQGGRDYGYTF. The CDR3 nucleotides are TGTGCCAGCAGCTTGGCACAGGGGGGGCGGGACTATGGCTACACCTTC.

In DNA form, the CDR3 reads TGTGCCAGCAGCCCCATACAGGTGAACACTGAAGCTTTCTTT. It yields the protein CASSPIQVNTEAFF. The chain uses TRBV6-1 and TRBJ1-1; tentative D call: TRBD1 (5 bases). The V gene lost 6 bases and the J gene lost 0 bases, with 11 bases spanning the gap. The germline V gene has CDR1 MNHNS and CDR2 SASEGT. The CDR3 is 14 residues long.

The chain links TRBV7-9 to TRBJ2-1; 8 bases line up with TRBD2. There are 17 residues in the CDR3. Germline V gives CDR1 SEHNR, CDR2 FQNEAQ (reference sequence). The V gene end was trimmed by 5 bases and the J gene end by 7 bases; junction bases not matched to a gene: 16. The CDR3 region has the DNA TGTGCCAGCAGCCCCCCATTAGCATTAGCGGGAAAAAATGAGCAGTTCTTC. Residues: CASSPPLALAGKNEQFF.

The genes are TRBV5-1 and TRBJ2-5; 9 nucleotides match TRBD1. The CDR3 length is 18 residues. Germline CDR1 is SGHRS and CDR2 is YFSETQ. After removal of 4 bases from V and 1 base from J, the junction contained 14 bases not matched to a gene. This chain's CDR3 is CASSIGQGRGLAQETQYF. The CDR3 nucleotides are TGCGCCAGCAGCATAGGACAGGGGAGAGGGTTGGCCCAAGAGACCCAGTACTTC. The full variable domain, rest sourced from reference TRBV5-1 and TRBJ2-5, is KAGVTQTPRYLIKTRGQQVTLSCSPISGHRSVSWYQQTPGQGLQFLFEYFSETQRNKGNFPGRFSGRQFSNSRSEMNVSTLELGDSALYLCASSIGQGRGLAQETQYFGPGTRLLVL.